A single sample is the source of the 30 T cell receptor beta chains below, sequenced in a study of CD8+ T cells in alopecia areata. TCR sequencing used cDNA made by reverse transcription of extracted RNA. Assay used: immunoSEQ multiplex PCR; TCRdb lists only in-frame clones, some missing. The table has nearly 200,000 clones, 58% seen once. Treatment meaning: oral pan-JAK inhibitor, 5-10 mg twice daily. Sequencing was performed on CD4+ T cells sorted from blood, taken at week 24, from a patient treated with tofacitinib. The receptors were sampled from a human donor with alopecia areata.

This clone occurred a few times. This chain's CDR3 is CASSRPTRINEQFF. The CDR3 DNA reads TGTGCCAGCAGTCGTCCCACGAGAATCAATGAGCAGTTCTTC. The J gene is TRBJ2-1, the V gene TRBV6-1; D is undetermined. Trimming cost V 5 bases and J 6 bases, with 14 bases left between them. The CDR3 is 14 amino acids. Looked up from germline, CDR1 is MNHNS and CDR2 is SASEGT.

The chain has TRBV7-2 and TRBJ1-3; the match to TRBD1 covers 11 bases. The CDR3 contains 16 residues. With 5 bases clipped from V and 2 bases from J, the junction kept 5 bases outside the gene matches. CDR1 is SGHTA and CDR2 is FQGNSA in the germline V gene. The CDR3 region has the DNA TGTGCCAGCAGCGGAAGGGACAGGGGGACTGGAAACACCATATATTTT. It yields the protein CASSGRDRGTGNTIYF.

The J gene is TRBJ1-5, the V gene TRBV2; tentatively, D is TRBD1 (6 bases). Germline CDR1 SNHLY, CDR2 FYNNEI. Trimming cost V 11 bases and J 8 bases, with 19 bases left between them. The CDR3 sequence is 13 residues long. In DNA, the CDR3 is TGTGCCTACTCACCCCAGGGGCGGGAGCCCCAGCATTTT. Residues: CAYSPQGREPQHF. The full variable domain, in which reference TRBV2 and TRBJ1-5 provide the parts outside the CDR3, is EPEVTQTPSHQVTQMGQEVILRCVPISNHLYFYWYRQILGQKVEFLVSFYNNEISEKSEIFDDQFSVERPDGSNFTLKIRSTKLEDSAMYFCAYSPQGREPQHFGDGTRLSIL.

This clone was seen more than once but under ten times. The CDR3: CASSLTQIVNQPQHF. CDR3 sequence (DNA): TGTGCCAGCAGTTTGACCCAAATTGTCAATCAGCCCCAGCATTTT. The V call is TRBV28, the J call TRBJ1-5; D is ambiguous. CDR1 and CDR2 (germline): MDHEN, SYDVKM. V was cut by 3 bases and J by 3 bases, with 12 bases left in between. CDR3 length: 15 amino acids.

CDR3 protein: CASSQGQGPDYGYTF. As DNA, the CDR3 is TGCGCCAGCAGCCAAGGACAGGGCCCTGACTATGGCTACACCTTC. The J gene is TRBJ1-2, the V gene TRBV4-1, with TRBD1 identical over 7 bases. Germline lookup yields CDR1 MGHRA and CDR2 YSYEKL. This CDR3 is 15 amino acids long. J lost 3 bases, V lost 1 base, and 5 bases had no gene match.

In nucleotides, the CDR3 is TGCGCCAGCAGCCAAGATACTGGGAATTCACCCCTCCACTTT. Protein: CASSQDTGNSPLHF. The chain employs TRBV4-3 and TRBJ1-6, with D uncertain. V was clipped by 0 bases and J by 7 bases, with 7 bases between them. The CDR3 has 14 residues. Germline CDR1 is LGHNA and CDR2 is YSLEER.

The chain combines TRBV7-2 with TRBJ1-2; 7 bases are a match to TRBD1. The germline CDR1 and CDR2 sequences are SGHTA and FQGNSA. CDR3 length equals 17 residues. The V gene end was trimmed by 2 bases and the J gene end by 3 bases; junction bases not matched to a gene: 12. The CDR3 nucleotides are TGTGCCAGCAGCTTATCGACTTACCTTGGACAGGACTATGGCTACACCTTC. The encoded protein is CASSLSTYLGQDYGYTF. The entire variable domain, with the rest obtained from reference TRBV7-2 and TRBJ1-2, is as follows: GAGVSQSPSNKVTEKGKDVELRCDPISGHTALYWYRQSLGQGLEFLIYFQGNSAPDKSGLPSDRFSAERTGGSVSTLTIQRTQQEDSAVYLCASSLSTYLGQDYGYTFGSGTRLTVV.

About this clone itself: This CDR3 is also generated by other DNA sequences in the sample. The rearrangement links TRBV7-2 to TRBJ2-7; a weak D match, TRBD1 (6 bases). CDR1 is SGHTA, CDR2 FQGNSA, per germline. The CDR3 covers 14 residues. V lost 1 base to trimming and J lost 3 bases, with 10 bases between them. The CDR3 region is CASSLGGHSYEQYF. The CDR3 DNA reads as TGTGCCAGCAGCTTAGGGGGGCACAGCTACGAGCAGTACTTC.

This clone has more than one count but fewer than ten. Here the CDR3 reads CASSRKAGAWETQYF. CDR3 bases: TGTGCCAGCAGCCGGAAGGCGGGGGCTTGGGAGACCCAGTACTTC. This chain connects TRBV14 to TRBJ2-5, with a weak D call TRBD2 (7 bases). V was shortened by 4 bases and J by 5 bases, with 17 bases between the two germline ends. This CDR3 region has 15 residues. The germline CDR1 and CDR2 sequences are SGHDN and FVKESK.

J is TRBJ2-3 and V is TRBV2; D is uncertain. V gave up 7 bases and J gave up 1 base, with 9 bases separating them. From germline, CDR1 is SNHLY and CDR2 FYNNEI. CDR3 length: 13 residues. The CDR3 nucleotides read TGTGCCAGCAAGGAGTCTGGCACAGATACGCAGTATTTT. Its protein is CASKESGTDTQYF. The full variable domain, rest sourced from reference TRBV2 and TRBJ2-3, is EPEVTQTPSHQVTQMGQEVILRCVPISNHLYFYWYRQILGQKVEFLVSFYNNEISEKSEIFDDQFSVERPDGSNFTLKIRSTKLEDSAMYFCASKESGTDTQYFGPGTRLTVL.

This rearrangement joins TRBV14 to TRBJ1-2, with D possibly being TRBD1 (5 bases). Trimming pared 2 bases from V and 4 bases from J, leaving 14 bases between. From germline, CDR1 is SGHDN and CDR2 FVKESK. The CDR3 consists of 15 residues. This chain's CDR3 is CASSQPQGSSYGYTF. The CDR3 DNA follows: TGTGCCAGCAGCCAACCTCAGGGATCCTCCTATGGCTACACCTTC.

In its sample, this clone was seen a few times. The rearrangement uses TRBV27 and TRBJ2-5, with TRBD1 as a possible D gene (7 bases). The CDR3 is made up of 15 amino acids. Germline V gives CDR1 MNHEY, CDR2 SMNVEV (reference sequence). The V end was cut by 2 bases, the J end by 10 bases, with 20 bases between. The CDR3 DNA is TGTGCCAGCAGTTTAAGGGACAGTCCAGGAGGGGACCAGTACTTC. Translated: CASSLRDSPGGDQYF.

The chain has TRBV7-6 and TRBJ2-5, with D hard to call. Germline CDR1 is SGHVS and CDR2 is FNYEAQ. Trimming took off 7 bases at V and 2 bases at J, with 14 bases between the two ends. This CDR3 spans 14 amino acids. CDR3 bases: TGTGCCAGCATACAATCCCCTCTACAAGAGACCCAGTACTTC. Encoded protein: CASIQSPLQETQYF.

About this clone itself: Within the sample, other DNA sequences also encode this same CDR3. CDR3 amino acids: CASSVSGTSTDTQYF. CDR3 coding DNA: TGTGCCAGCAGCGTAAGCGGGACGAGCACAGATACGCAGTATTTT. This chain links TRBV9 with TRBJ2-3; 7 bases match TRBD2. Looked up from germline, CDR1 is SGDLS and CDR2 is YYNGEE. The CDR3 consists of 15 residues. V shed 1 base, J shed 0 bases, and the junction held 2 bases outside the gene matches.

The sample holds one count of this clone. The genes are TRBV9 and TRBJ2-5; D may match TRBD1 or TRBD2 (6 bases each). The V gene's germline CDR1 is SGDLS and CDR2 YYNGEE. With 4 bases removed from V and 5 bases from J, the gap between germline ends came to 15 bases. This CDR3 has 14 residues. CDR3 loop: CASSQGGRVETQYF. The CDR3 nucleotides read TGTGCCAGCAGCCAAGGGGGGCGAGTCGAGACCCAGTACTTC.

In this sample, this clone turned up a few times. V is TRBV5-1 and J is TRBJ2-3; perhaps D is TRBD1 or TRBD2 (7 bases each). The CDR3 contains 16 residues. Germline V lookup: CDR1 SGHRS, CDR2 YFSETQ. The V and J ends lost 5 bases and 4 bases respectively, with 20 bases between them. CDR3 protein: CASSLQGGGAADTQYF. In DNA, the CDR3 is TGCGCCAGCAGTCTCCAGGGAGGGGGCGCGGCAGATACGCAGTATTTT.

This clone has more than one count but fewer than ten. CDR3 in amino acids: CASSQETGVEQYF. The CDR3 DNA sequence: TGCGCCAGCAGCCAAGAGACCGGGGTCGAGCAGTACTTC. V usage is TRBV4-3 and J usage is TRBJ2-7; D might be TRBD2 (5 bases). Trimming took 0 bases from V and 6 from J, leaving 9 bases between them. Germline values: CDR1 LGHNA, CDR2 YSLEER. This CDR3 has 13 residues.

This clone has just a few counts. The chain links TRBV29-1 to TRBJ2-2, with D perhaps matching TRBD1 (6 bases). V was shortened by 5 bases and J by 1 base, with 14 bases between the two germline ends. The germline V gene has CDR1 SQVTM and CDR2 ANQGSEA. The CDR3 spans 15 residues. The CDR3 DNA follows: TGCAGCGTTACAGGGAAAAGTCGGAACACCGGGGAGCTGTTTTTT. It yields the protein CSVTGKSRNTGELFF.

The J gene is TRBJ1-4, the V gene TRBV11-2; possibly TRBD1 for D (5 bases). Per the germline V gene, CDR1 is SGHAT and CDR2 is FQNNGV. This CDR3 spans 13 amino acids. With 6 bases removed from V and 7 bases from J, the gap between germline ends came to 12 bases. The chain's CDR3 is CASSVPGAEKLFF. CDR3 nucleotides: TGTGCCAGCAGTGTTCCCGGGGCTGAAAAACTGTTTTTT.

This clone appeared a few times. This chain connects TRBV30 to TRBJ2-1; 16 bases line up with TRBD2. The CDR3 loop spans 16 amino acids. CDR1 is GTSNPN, CDR2 SVGIG, per germline (reference sequence). The V gene end was trimmed by 0 bases and the J gene end by 7 bases; junction bases not matched to a gene: 3. CDR3 DNA: TGTGCCTGGAGTGTACGGGGACTAGCGGGAGGGAATGAGCAGTTCTTC. Protein product: CAWSVRGLAGGNEQFF.

This clone was detected a few times. The chain has TRBV5-1 and TRBJ2-6; 9 bases fit TRBD2. Germline CDR1 SGHRS, CDR2 YFSETQ. This CDR3 contains 17 residues. The ends lost 7 bases at V and 0 bases at J; junction bases unmatched: 8. The CDR3 region has the DNA TGCGCCAGCGGCCTGGGACTAGCCAGCTCTGGGGCCAACGTCCTGACTTTC. Amino acids: CASGLGLASSGANVLTF.

The CDR3 DNA follows: TGCGCCAGCAGTCCGCGGGGACAGGGGACCTACAATGAGCAGTTCTTC. Translation gives CASSPRGQGTYNEQFF. The gene calls are TRBV23-1 and TRBJ2-1; TRBD1 aligns across 10 bases. TRBV23-1 carries the ORF label, with uncertain function. V shed 4 bases and J 2 bases; nucleotides not matched to a gene: 5. The CDR3 has 16 amino acids.

This clone has more than one count but fewer than ten. CDR3 DNA: TGCGCCAGCAGCCAAGTAATAGCGGCTACAGATACGCAGTATTTT. Translation gives CASSQVIAATDTQYF. The chain links TRBV4-3 to TRBJ2-3, with TRBD2 as a possible D gene (6 bases). Germline CDR1 and CDR2: LGHNA and YSLEER. Trimming removed 1 base from V and 3 bases from J, with 11 bases in between. This CDR3 region has 15 residues.

The chain is built from TRBV4-1 and TRBJ1-4; D is uncertain. The germline gives CDR1 MGHRA, CDR2 YSYEKL. This CDR3 has 16 residues. Between the trimmed V and J ends, which lost 1 base and 3 bases, there was a span of 12 bases. The DNA for the CDR3 is TGCGCCAGCAGCCAAGTAAGAGGGAGGGCTAATGAAAAACTGTTTTTT. It codes for CASSQVRGRANEKLFF.

The rearrangement uses TRBV27 and TRBJ2-5; 10 bases map to TRBD2. The CDR3 contains 16 residues. CDR1 MNHEY and CDR2 SMNVEV come from the germline V gene (reference sequence). The V and J ends lost 7 bases and 3 bases, in that order; junction bases with no gene match: 11. CDR3 coding DNA: TGTGCCAGCAACACGCCAACTAGCGGGATCGAAGAGACCCAGTACTTC. Its protein is CASNTPTSGIEETQYF.

The chain combines TRBV5-4 with TRBJ1-2, with D perhaps TRBD1 (5 bases). The germline V gene has CDR1 SGHNT and CDR2 YYREEE (reference sequence). The CDR3 is 14 residues long. V lost 0 bases and J 2 bases, leaving 8 bases between the germline ends. The CDR3: CASSLDQGNYGYTF. In DNA, the CDR3 is TGTGCCAGCAGCTTGGACCAGGGCAACTATGGCTACACCTTC.

This rearrangement joins TRBV7-2 to TRBJ1-1; D may be TRBD1 (5 bases). The CDR3 has 16 amino acids. V lost 3 bases and J lost 4, with 18 bases in between. CDR1 and CDR2 from the germline V gene are SGHTA and FQGNSA. CDR3 residues: CASSFPPVGGGTEAFF. CDR3 sequence (DNA): TGTGCCAGCAGCTTCCCCCCGGTGGGCGGGGGCACTGAAGCTTTCTTT.

This chain connects TRBV14 to TRBJ2-7; possibly TRBD1 or TRBD2 for D (5 bases each). This CDR3 is 14 amino acids long. V gave up 4 bases and J gave up 1 base, with 11 bases separating them. The germline gives CDR1 SGHDN, CDR2 FVKESK. CDR3 sequence: CASSRSEGSYEQYF. CDR3 DNA sequence: TGTGCCAGCAGCCGGAGTGAGGGGTCCTACGAGCAGTACTTC. Full variable domain (rest looked up from reference TRBV14 and TRBJ2-7): EAGVTQFPSHSVIEKGQTVTLRCDPISGHDNLYWYRRVMGKEIKFLLHFVKESKQDESGMPNNRFLAERTGGTYSTLKVQPAELEDSGVYFCASSRSEGSYEQYFGPGTRLTVT.

The chain links TRBV4-2 to TRBJ2-7; no clear D gene. Germline CDR1 is LGHNA and CDR2 is YNFKEQ. This CDR3 is built from 16 residues. Trimming stripped 0 bases from V and 0 bases from J, with 12 bases between. CDR3 amino acids: CASSQDFGEASYEQYF. The CDR3 DNA is TGTGCCAGCAGCCAAGATTTCGGCGAGGCCTCCTACGAGCAGTACTTC.

A note on this clone: Other nucleotide sequences in the sample specify the same CDR3. This chain links TRBV9 with TRBJ2-2; D not certain. V lost 0 bases to trimming and J lost 2 bases, with 5 bases between them. CDR3 size: 14 residues. CDR1 SGDLS and CDR2 YYNGEE come from the germline V gene. The CDR3 DNA reads TGTGCCAGCAGCGTAGGGGTTAACACCGGGGAGCTGTTTTTT. It translates to CASSVGVNTGELFF.